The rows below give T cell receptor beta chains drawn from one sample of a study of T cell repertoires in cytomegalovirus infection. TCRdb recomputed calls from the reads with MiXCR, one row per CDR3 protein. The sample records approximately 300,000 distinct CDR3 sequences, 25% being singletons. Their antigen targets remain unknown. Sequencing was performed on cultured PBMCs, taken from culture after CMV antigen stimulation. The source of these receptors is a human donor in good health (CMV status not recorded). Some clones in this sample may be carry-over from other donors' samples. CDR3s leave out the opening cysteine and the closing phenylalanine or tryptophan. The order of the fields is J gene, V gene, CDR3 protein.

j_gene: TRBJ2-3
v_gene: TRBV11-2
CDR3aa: ASSLDKRVIISDTQY

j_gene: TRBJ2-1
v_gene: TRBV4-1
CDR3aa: ASSQEGAGDYNEQF

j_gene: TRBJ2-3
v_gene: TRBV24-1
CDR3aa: ATSDPSAHQTRAGDGDTQY

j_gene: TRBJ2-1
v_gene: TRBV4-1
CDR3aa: ASSQAAGVVYNEQF

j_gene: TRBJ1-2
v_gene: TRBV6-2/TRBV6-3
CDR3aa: ASSSTPNYGYT

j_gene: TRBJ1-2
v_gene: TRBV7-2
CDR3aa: ASSLATGWQNT

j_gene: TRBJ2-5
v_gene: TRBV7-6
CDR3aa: ASSLTEQETQY

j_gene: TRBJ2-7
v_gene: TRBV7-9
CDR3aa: ASSSRGGGSKDYEQY

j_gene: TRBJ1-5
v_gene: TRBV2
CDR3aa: ASSPQSTSNQPQH

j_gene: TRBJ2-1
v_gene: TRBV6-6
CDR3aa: ASFRRGSYNEQF

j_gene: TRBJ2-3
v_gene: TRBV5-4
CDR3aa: ASSRPGLGIADTQY

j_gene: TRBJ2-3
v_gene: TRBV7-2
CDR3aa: ASSLVSGGLSTDTQY

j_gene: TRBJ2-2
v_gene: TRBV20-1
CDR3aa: SVGRPHTGELF

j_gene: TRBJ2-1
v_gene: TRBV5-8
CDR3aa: ASSLVLAGVWNEQF

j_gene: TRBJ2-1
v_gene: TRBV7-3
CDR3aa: ASSPQGVGEQF

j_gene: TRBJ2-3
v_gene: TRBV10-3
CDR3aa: AIGLADTDTQY

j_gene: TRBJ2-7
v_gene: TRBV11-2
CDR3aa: ASSLERDPSYEQY

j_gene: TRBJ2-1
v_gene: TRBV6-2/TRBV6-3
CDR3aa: ASSYNGLAGVQNSYNEQF

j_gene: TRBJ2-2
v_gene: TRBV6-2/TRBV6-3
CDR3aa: ASSGRLPNTGELF

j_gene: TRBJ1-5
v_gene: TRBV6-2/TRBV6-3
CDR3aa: ASSYSQGWQPQH

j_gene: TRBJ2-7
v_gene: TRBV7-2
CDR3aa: ASSTSGKGEQY

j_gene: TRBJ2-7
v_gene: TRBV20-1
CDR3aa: SARVTNSYEQY

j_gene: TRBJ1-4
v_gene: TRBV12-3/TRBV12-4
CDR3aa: ASSLSYTGLF

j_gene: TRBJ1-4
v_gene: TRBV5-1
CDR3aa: ASSPRTVGEKLF

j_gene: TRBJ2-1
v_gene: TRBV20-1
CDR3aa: SARDRIRLDNEQF

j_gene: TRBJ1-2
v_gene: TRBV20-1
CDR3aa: SARAGNPANYGYT

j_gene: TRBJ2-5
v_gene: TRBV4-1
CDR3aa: ASSQEGTSGTQETQY

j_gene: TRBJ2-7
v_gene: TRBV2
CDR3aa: ASSAQTQGLEQY

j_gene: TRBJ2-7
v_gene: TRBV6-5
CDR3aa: ASSYFGTGEAEQY

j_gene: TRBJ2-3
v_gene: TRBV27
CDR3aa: ASSWTGHTDTQY

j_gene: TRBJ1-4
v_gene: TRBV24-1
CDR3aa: ATSEPGPNEKLF

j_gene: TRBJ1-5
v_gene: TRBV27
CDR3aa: ASSSSQGGQPQH

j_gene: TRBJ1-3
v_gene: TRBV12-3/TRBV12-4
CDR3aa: ASSFGGRNTIY

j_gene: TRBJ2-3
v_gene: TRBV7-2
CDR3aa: ASRRDSHTYTQY

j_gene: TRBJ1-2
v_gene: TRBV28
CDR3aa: ASSPSDRESAGYT

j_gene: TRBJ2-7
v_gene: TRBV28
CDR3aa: ASSPSSGFSYEQY

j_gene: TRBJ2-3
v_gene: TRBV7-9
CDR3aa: ASSLDRDHTDTQY

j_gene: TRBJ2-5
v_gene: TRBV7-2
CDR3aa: ASSPNPGLASSKETQY

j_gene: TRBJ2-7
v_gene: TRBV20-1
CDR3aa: SASPLAGGPYEQY

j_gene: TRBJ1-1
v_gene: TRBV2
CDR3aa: ASNAGRNTEAF

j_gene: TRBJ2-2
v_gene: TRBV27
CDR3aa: ASSWTENTGELF

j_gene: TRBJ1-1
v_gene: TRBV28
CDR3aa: ASSPPGVDTEAF

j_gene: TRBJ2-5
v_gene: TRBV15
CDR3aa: ATSDDFTKETQY

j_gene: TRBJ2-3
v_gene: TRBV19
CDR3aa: ASSIGASGRTDTQY